One T cell receptor (beta chain) is described in this entry. Losses at the gene ends were 4 bases for V and 6 bases for J; bases not matched to a gene: 8. The length of the CDR3 is 14 residues. Germline CDR1 and CDR2: SGHNT and YYREEE (reference sequence). The sample belongs to a study of blood T cell repertoires in COVID-19. TCRdb's table, derived via immunoSEQ multiplex PCR, lists solely in-frame clones and lacks some. The sample shows around 20,000 clones, 90% of them seen only once. The TCR sequence derives from a man between 70 and 80 years old with acute or convalescent COVID-19. The V and J genes are TRBV5-4 and TRBJ2-7; the match to TRBD2 covers 9 bases. Sequencing was performed on peripheral blood. The CDR3, as DNA: TGTGCCAGCAGCGGGACGCGGGGGGGCGGCGAGCAGTACTTC. Translation gives CASSGTRGGGEQYF.